The entry that follows covers one TCR beta chain sequence. Its antigen remains unidentified. The CDR3 is 14 amino acids. Method: immunoSEQ multiplex PCR; TCRdb's copy keeps in-frame clones and lacks some. The sample includes approximately 110,000 clones, more than 75% of them seen just once. The sample originates from a study of radiotherapy plus CTLA-4 blockade in lung cancer. Study in general: Objective responses were seen in under 20% of patients, disease control in more than 30%. Whole-study results and caveats: An expansion of tumor-derived TCR clones occurred in blood after radiotherapy plus ipilimumab.

Those patients who had chemo-refractory metastatic non-small-cell lung cancer were given focal radiation along with CTLA-4 blockade through ipilimumab. The sequence came from a human donor with non-small cell lung cancer that progressed on radiotherapy plus ipilimumab. Some clones in this sample may be carry-over from other donors' samples. V usage is TRBV21-1 and J usage is TRBJ2-4; TRBD2 was called by the table and not checked on the DNA. TRBV21-1 is flagged as a pseudogene. The sample in question was peripheral blood, obtained from a patient treated with radiotherapy plus ipilimumab. This chain's CDR3 is CARGPEVAKNIQYF. The CDR3 DNA follows: TGTGCTAGAGGACCGGAGGTTGCCAAAAACATTCAGTACTTC.